A selection of T cell receptor beta chains follows, all from one sample in a study of control samples from healthy donors and cancer patients. Profiling relied on immunoSEQ multiplex PCR, and the TCRdb table lists in-frame clones only, not all of them. Here the sample spans approximately 120,000 clones, roughly nine tenths being singletons. Sequencing was carried out using blood. The receptors stem from a human donor in good health. The donor label of this sample is uncertain. CDR3s include the opening cysteine and the closing phenylalanine or tryptophan. A D gene is named only where the DNA matches it firmly. The listing skips clone size in some rows; elsewhere it reads once, few, many or a size class.

size: .; V: TRBV19; J: TRBJ2-4; D: .; CDR3: CASSIPDGLNIQYF; DNA: TGTGCCAGTAGTATTCCGGACGGTTTAAACATTCAGTACTTC
size: .; V: TRBV6-2/TRBV6-3; J: TRBJ1-6; D: .; CDR3: CASSPGGRTPLHF; DNA: TGTGCCAGCAGCCCCGGCGGGAGAACACCCCTCCACTTT
size: .; V: TRBV10-1; J: TRBJ1-1; D: .; CDR3: CASSQGGGGATEAFF; DNA: TGCGCCAGCAGTCAAGGGGGAGGGGGTGCGACTGAAGCTTTCTTT
size: .; V: TRBV10-3; J: TRBJ2-5; D: .; CDR3: CAISDPGNYRETQYF; DNA: TGTGCCATCAGTGACCCGGGGAATTATCGAGAGACCCAGTACTTC
size: .; V: TRBV19; J: TRBJ2-6; D: .; CDR3: CASSIDSGANVLTF; DNA: TGTGCCAGTAGTATCGACTCTGGGGCCAACGTCCTGACTTTC
size: .; V: TRBV5-5; J: TRBJ2-7; D: .; CDR3: CASSLGTPSYEQYF; DNA: TGTGCCAGCAGCTTGGGAACTCCCTCCTACGAGCAGTACTTC
size: .; V: TRBV19; J: TRBJ1-2; D: .; CDR3: CASSDHRVPANYGYTF; DNA: TGTGCCAGTAGCGACCACAGGGTCCCAGCTAACTATGGCTACACCTTC
size: .; V: TRBV30; J: TRBJ1-2; D: .; CDR3: CAWSVHTDPWYGYTF; DNA: TGTGCCTGGAGTGTACATACAGACCCGTGGTATGGCTACACCTTC
size: .; V: TRBV12-5; J: TRBJ1-1; D: .; CDR3: CASGGEIHWNTEAFF; DNA: TGTGCTAGTGGAGGGGAAATTCACTGGAACACTGAAGCTTTCTTT
size: few; V: TRBV3-1/TRBV3-2; J: TRBJ1-2; D: .; CDR3: CASSQGGAKAQLLGCGYGYTF; DNA: TGTGCCAGCAGCCAGGGGGGGGCTAAAGCGCAACTTTTAGGATGCGGGTATGGCTACACCTTC
size: .; V: TRBV5-1; J: TRBJ1-5; D: TRBD1; CDR3: CASSLGGTGVNQPQHF; DNA: TGCGCCAGCAGCTTGGGCGGGACAGGGGTTAATCAGCCCCAGCATTTT
size: .; V: TRBV30; J: TRBJ1-3; D: .; CDR3: CAWSVWGSGNTIYF; DNA: TGTGCCTGGAGTGTATGGGGTTCTGGAAACACCATATATTTT
size: .; V: TRBV29-1; J: TRBJ1-4; D: TRBD1; CDR3: CSVAAGQISEKLFF; DNA: TGCAGCGTGGCAGCGGGACAGATATCTGAAAAACTGTTTTTT
size: .; V: TRBV19; J: TRBJ1-4; D: TRBD1; CDR3: CASSGGTGITNEKLFF; DNA: TGTGCCAGTAGTGGAGGGACAGGGATTACTAATGAAAAACTGTTTTTT
size: .; V: TRBV6-5; J: TRBJ1-6; D: TRBD1; CDR3: CASSRDRGTNSPLHF; DNA: TGTGCCAGCAGTCGGGACAGGGGAACCAATTCACCCCTCCACTTT
size: .; V: TRBV7-6; J: TRBJ1-6; D: .; CDR3: CASSLFAKSQTSYNSPLHF; DNA: TGTGCCAGCAGCTTATTCGCAAAATCCCAAACCTCCTATAATTCACCCCTCCACTTT
size: .; V: TRBV4-2; J: TRBJ1-6; D: .; CDR3: CASNQAGSSPLHF; DNA: TGTGCCAGCAACCAAGCGGGTTCTTCACCCCTCCACTTT
size: .; V: TRBV5-5; J: TRBJ2-2; D: .; CDR3: CASSPGTANTGELFF; DNA: TGTGCCAGCAGCCCTGGGACGGCGAACACCGGGGAGCTGTTTTTT
size: .; V: TRBV5-5; J: TRBJ1-5; D: .; CDR3: CASSHDSNQPQHF; DNA: TGTGCCAGCAGCCACGATAGCAATCAGCCCCAGCATTTT
size: .; V: TRBV25-1; J: TRBJ2-7; D: TRBD1; CDR3: CASSRTGSYEQYF; DNA: TGTGCCAGCAGTCGGACAGGGAGCTACGAGCAGTACTTC
size: .; V: TRBV5-1; J: TRBJ1-4; D: .; CDR3: CASSLGSANEKLFF; DNA: TGCGCCAGCAGCTTGGGGTCGGCTAATGAAAAACTGTTTTTT
size: once; V: TRBV4-1; J: TRBJ1-3; D: TRBD1; CDR3: CASSLIGDRHRNTIYF; DNA: TGCGCCAGCAGCCTCATCGGGGACAGGCACCGAAACACCATATATTTT
size: .; V: TRBV5-4; J: TRBJ2-7; D: TRBD2; CDR3: CASSTRTSNNEQYF; DNA: TGTGCCAGCAGCACCCGGACTAGCAATAACGAGCAGTACTTC
size: .; V: TRBV27; J: TRBJ2-6; D: .; CDR3: CASRKMGSGANVLTF; DNA: TGTGCCAGCAGAAAAATGGGCTCTGGGGCCAACGTCCTGACTTTC